Each of the 19 T cell receptor beta chains below was sequenced from the same sample in a study of beta chain features in type 1 diabetes (dated by TCRdb to 2016 to 2019). The study at large found these results: In all four CD4+ subsets, TCRB CDR3 length was moderately but significantly shorter in type 1 diabetes patients.

Libraries came from the immunoSEQ multiplex PCR assay. The entire isolated RNA was reverse transcribed using the High Capacity cDNA Reverse Transcription Kit, and thus expressed TCRB transcripts were sequenced. TCRdb stores this immuneACCESS table with in-frame sequences only. Part of the clones is absent; in the studies checked, under half of the shortfall reflects unresolved V genes, and no reason is known for the rest. For this sample the table gives around 250,000 clones, of which 11% to 15% were detected only once. Jointly, the top ten make up roughly 0.019% of the sample. The antigens of these receptors remain unknown. Sequenced material: naive CD4+ T cells from blood. The sample's cell subset or site label is to be understood as: true naive CD4+ T cells. These receptors were obtained from a man aged 25-45 years with type 1 diabetes.

The V gene is TRBV11-2, the J gene TRBJ2-1, with D possibly being TRBD1 (6 bases). The CDR3 spans 15 residues. Germline CDR1 is SGHAT and CDR2 is FQNNGV. V lost 1 base and J lost 5, with 12 bases in between. The chain's CDR3 is CASSLAPGTNNEQFF. CDR3 in DNA: TGTGCCAGCAGCTTAGCCCCCGGGACAAACAATGAGCAGTTCTTC. Complete variable domain (other parts from reference TRBV11-2 and TRBJ2-1): EAGVAQSPRYKIIEKRQSVAFWCNPISGHATLYWYQQILGQGPKLLIQFQNNGVVDDSQLPKDRFSAERLKGVDSTLKIQPAKLEDSAVYLCASSLAPGTNNEQFFGPGTRLTVL.

This clone was detected a few times. The CDR3 DNA reads as TGTGCCAGCAGCCGCGGACAGTACACCGGGGAGCTGTTTTTT. Its protein is CASSRGQYTGELFF. The chain carries TRBV7-2 and TRBJ2-2, with D possibly matching TRBD1 (6 bases). Trimming stripped 5 bases from V and 3 bases from J, with 10 bases between. CDR1 and CDR2 (germline): SGHTA, FQGNSA. CDR3 length: 14 amino acids.

The rearrangement joins TRBV2 to TRBJ2-5, with D possibly TRBD2 on 5 matching bases. The germline V gene has CDR1 SNHLY and CDR2 FYNNEI. The CDR3 runs to 13 residues. Trimming cost V 4 bases and J 9 bases, with 15 bases left between them. CDR3 sequence reads: CASSGYPGNPQYF. The CDR3 DNA sequence: TGTGCCAGCAGTGGGTACCCGGGGAACCCCCAGTACTTC.

This clone was seen a few times. The genes are TRBV2 and TRBJ1-4; 10 bases fit TRBD1. CDR1 and CDR2 (germline): SNHLY, FYNNEI. The V gene end was trimmed by 6 bases and the J gene end by 5 bases; junction bases not matched to a gene: 3. The CDR3 is 14 residues long. CDR3 DNA: TGTGCCAGCAGCGCGGGACAGGGGAATGAAAAACTGTTTTTT. Protein product: CASSAGQGNEKLFF.

The chain couples TRBV18 to TRBJ1-4, with TRBD1 matching 12 bases. Trimming took 0 bases from V and 6 from J; bases not matched to a gene: 5. Per the germline V gene, CDR1 is KGHSH and CDR2 is LQKENI. This CDR3 spans 17 amino acids. The CDR3 reads CASSPPGTGGAYEKLFF. In DNA, the CDR3 is TGTGCCAGCTCACCACCCGGGACAGGGGGCGCTTATGAAAAACTGTTTTTT.

The rearrangement uses TRBV4-2 and TRBJ2-5; 10 bases map to TRBD1. The DNA matches TRBJ2-7 better at its end, which makes the J call doubtful. The germline CDR1 and CDR2 sequences are LGHNA and YNFKEQ. This CDR3 region has 15 residues. For the CDR3, the DNA is TGTGCCAGCAGCCAGGGGACAGGGGTAACCTACGAGCAGTACTTC. Protein product: CASSQGTGVTYEQYF.

This clone was recorded a few times. V usage is TRBV7-2 and J usage is TRBJ2-1; a possible D gene is TRBD1 (6 bases). This CDR3 is 14 amino acids long. Trimming stripped 7 bases from V and 7 bases from J, with 17 bases between. The germline gives CDR1 SGHTA, CDR2 FQGNSA. CDR3 bases: TGTGCCAGCAACCTGGGCAGGGGTAAAAATGAGCAGTTCTTC. Its translation is CASNLGRGKNEQFF.

The chain employs TRBV5-6 and TRBJ1-2; 8 nucleotides match TRBD1. V shed 5 bases, J shed 7 bases, and the junction held 7 bases outside the gene matches. This CDR3 spans 13 amino acids. Per the germline V gene, CDR1 is SGHDT and CDR2 is YYEEEE. CDR3 nucleotides: TGTGCCAGCAGTTCTGACAGGGGTAGTGGCTACACCTTC. It specifies CASSSDRGSGYTF.

V and J are TRBV11-2 and TRBJ2-1; TRBD2 agrees at 7 bases. The junction had 7 bases not matched to a gene; V was cut back by 7 bases and J by 4 bases. The CDR3 consists of 14 residues. Germline loops: CDR1 SGHAT, CDR2 FQNNGV. CDR3 residues: CASTVLADYNEQFF. In DNA form, the CDR3 reads TGTGCCAGCACCGTGCTAGCGGATTACAATGAGCAGTTCTTC.

This chain uses TRBV6-5 with TRBJ2-7; a possible D gene is TRBD1 (5 bases). The germline gives CDR1 MNHEY, CDR2 SVGAGI. This CDR3 has 13 residues. Trimming removed 6 bases from V and 2 bases from J, with 11 bases in between. CDR3 region: CASRRTSPYEQYF. Written as DNA, the CDR3 is TGTGCCAGCAGGCGGACAAGCCCCTACGAGCAGTACTTC.

The rearrangement joins TRBV5-1 to TRBJ2-7; 10 nucleotides line up with TRBD1. After removal of 3 bases from V and 2 bases from J, the junction contained 8 bases not matched to a gene. Germline-derived CDR1 and CDR2 are SGHRS and YFSETQ. The CDR3 spans 16 residues. CDR3 in amino acids: CASSSNPGQGTYEQYF. CDR3 nucleotide sequence: TGCGCCAGCAGCTCAAACCCGGGACAGGGGACCTACGAGCAGTACTTC. The full variable domain, its missing parts supplied by reference TRBV5-1 and TRBJ2-7, is KAGVTQTPRYLIKTRGQQVTLSCSPISGHRSVSWYQQTPGQGLQFLFEYFSETQRNKGNFPGRFSGRQFSNSRSEMNVSTLELGDSALYLCASSSNPGQGTYEQYFGPGTRLTVT.

The chain links TRBV6-5 to TRBJ2-4; 8 nucleotides align to TRBD1. V lost 5 bases to trimming and J lost 9 bases; unmatched junction nucleotides: 6. The germline gives CDR1 MNHEY, CDR2 SVGAGI. The CDR3 has 13 amino acids. CDR3 in amino acids: CASSQTGARIQYF. The CDR3, as DNA: TGTGCCAGCAGTCAGACAGGGGCACGCATTCAGTACTTC.

The chain joins TRBV10-3 to TRBJ1-5; D is unresolved. The CDR3 has 14 amino acids. Germline V gene sequence: CDR1 ENHRY, CDR2 SYGVKD. V gave up 3 bases and J gave up 2 bases, with 8 bases separating them. DNA for the CDR3: TGTGCCATCAGTGATATGGGAGGCAATCAGCCCCAGCATTTT. Its translation: CAISDMGGNQPQHF.

The gene calls are TRBV5-1 and TRBJ2-5; D is unclear. The CDR3 has 14 amino acids. Germline V gene data show CDR1 as SGHRS and CDR2 as YFSETQ. Deletions cut 3 bases from V and 4 bases from J, with 13 bases between. The CDR3 region is CASSSSGFRETQYF. As DNA, the CDR3 is TGCGCCAGCAGCTCCTCGGGTTTTCGAGAGACCCAGTACTTC. The whole variable domain, remainder taken from reference TRBV5-1 and TRBJ2-5, is KAGVTQTPRYLIKTRGQQVTLSCSPISGHRSVSWYQQTPGQGLQFLFEYFSETQRNKGNFPGRFSGRQFSNSRSEMNVSTLELGDSALYLCASSSSGFRETQYFGPGTRLLVL.

In its sample, this clone was seen a few times. The V gene is TRBV7-6, the J gene TRBJ2-1; possibly TRBD2 for D (5 bases). Trimming shortened V by 5 bases and J by 9 bases, and 14 bases separated the two germline ends. Germline assignment: CDR1 SGHVS and CDR2 FNYEAQ. The CDR3 covers 13 residues. The chain's CDR3 is CASSPTPGGEQFF. The CDR3 nucleotides read TGTGCCAGCAGCCCGACTCCCGGAGGTGAGCAGTTCTTC.

The gene calls are TRBV6-4 and TRBJ2-1; TRBD1 aligns across 7 bases. Per germline, CDR1 MRHNA and CDR2 SNTAGT. This CDR3 has 14 residues. J was trimmed by 9 bases and V by 0 bases; bases with no gene match: 5. The CDR3 reads CASSDSRPGGEQFF. As DNA, the CDR3 is TGTGCCAGCAGTGACTCACGGCCAGGGGGTGAGCAGTTCTTC.

This clone showed up just a few times. This rearrangement joins TRBV5-6 to TRBJ2-7; 10 nucleotides match TRBD1. Per germline, CDR1 SGHDT and CDR2 YYEEEE. The V and J ends lost 4 bases and 6 bases, in that order; junction bases with no gene match: 10. The CDR3 has 15 residues. The CDR3 DNA reads as TGTGCCAGCAGCATAAACCCGGGACAGGGGAGCGAGCAGTACTTC. Its protein is CASSINPGQGSEQYF.

This CDR3 is CASSLAGSNQPQHF. In DNA form, the CDR3 reads TGCGCCAGCAGCTTGGCAGGTAGCAATCAGCCCCAGCATTTT. The chain has TRBV5-1 and TRBJ1-5, with D hard to call. This CDR3 contains 14 residues. Germline CDR1 is SGHRS and CDR2 is YFSETQ. V was clipped by 0 bases and J by 0 bases, with 4 bases between them.

DNA for the CDR3: TGTGCCAGCCTACTAGCGGGCGGGTCAAATGAGCAGTTCTTC. Translated, it gives CASLLAGGSNEQFF. The V call is TRBV6-6, the J call TRBJ2-1; TRBD2 matches at 9 bases. The J segment lost 7 bases and the V segment lost 8 bases, leaving 9 bases of the junction unmatched. This CDR3 comprises 14 residues. The germline gives CDR1 MNHNY, CDR2 SVGAGI (reference sequence).